This T cell receptor (beta chain) appears in the sequencing data of a study of cytomegalovirus exposure and HLA in healthy donors. General study points: Most observed TCR sequences were rare, whereas some public TCRs were detected in many donors. Sequencing probably produced one cluster of sequence variants that were highly shared.

Amplification used 60 Vbeta primers and 13 Jbeta primers. Assay: immunoSEQ multiplex PCR; the TCRdb copy retains only in-frame clones and omits some. The table shows around 120,000 clones, with about 80% occurring only once. For this clone: Its antigen is undetermined.

CDR3 length: 15 residues. V was pared by 1 base and J by 10 bases, with 8 bases of the junction left unmatched. Germline loops: CDR1 SNHLY, CDR2 FYNNEI. The chain joins TRBV2 to TRBJ2-1; 9 bases line up with TRBD2. Sequenced material: PBMCs. The TCR sequence derives from a boy between 2 and 10 years old in good health and CMV-seronegative. CDR3 amino acids: CASSEGSSGVGEQFF. CDR3 DNA sequence: TGTGCCAGCAGTGAAGGGTCTAGCGGGGTAGGGGAGCAGTTCTTC. The whole variable domain, filled in from reference TRBV2 and TRBJ2-1, reads EPEVTQTPSHQVTQMGQEVILRCVPISNHLYFYWYRQILGQKVEFLVSFYNNEISEKSEIFDDQFSVERPDGSNFTLKIRSTKLEDSAMYFCASSEGSSGVGEQFFGPGTRLTVL.